This passage covers 24 T cell receptor beta chains from one sample sequenced in a study of T-cell reconstitution after alpha-beta-depleted transplantation in children. As it was prepared, the TCRbeta library received unique molecular identifiers. TCRdb analysed the PCR reads with MiXCR anew, one entry per CDR3 protein. The sample has more than 40,000 distinct CDR3 sequences, roughly 52% seen once. This material consisted of peripheral blood, taken before TCRalphabeta/CD19-depleted stem cell transplant. The origin of the receptors is a boy under three years old with SCID, due to receive a stem cell transplant.

This clonotype came up a few times. The chain is built from TRBV5-4 and TRBJ2-5; D is perhaps TRBD1 (6 bases). Germline V gene lookup returns CDR1 SGHNT and CDR2 YYREEE (reference sequence). The CDR3 has 14 amino acids. The V and J ends lost 4 bases and 5 bases respectively, with 15 bases between them. The CDR3 region has the DNA TGTGCCAGCAGCCCCGCAGGGGCAGGGGAGACCCAGTACTTC. It yields the protein CASSPAGAGETQYF. Together with reference TRBV5-4 and TRBJ2-5, the CDR3 gives the full variable domain: ETGVTQSPTHLIKTRGQQVTLRCSSQSGHNTVSWYQQALGQGPQFIFQYYREEENGRGNFPPRFSGLQFPNYSSELNVNALELDDSALYLCASSPAGAGETQYFGPGTRLLVL.

The chain joins TRBV20-1 to TRBJ1-6, with a possible D match to TRBD1 (5 bases). Germline V CDR1 and CDR2: DFQATT, SNEGSKA (reference sequence). This CDR3 spans 14 amino acids. The V end was cut by 1 base, the J end by 14 bases, with 18 bases between. In DNA form, the CDR3 reads TGCAGTGCTAGAGTCGGCGGGGCTATTCAGACCCTCCACTTT. Protein sequence: CSARVGGAIQTLHF.

This clonotype has at least ten counts. V gene TRBV20-1 combines with J gene TRBJ2-1, with D perhaps TRBD1 or TRBD2 (5 bases each). V lost 5 bases and J 6 bases, leaving 5 bases between the germline ends. The germline CDR1 and CDR2 sequences are DFQATT and SNEGSKA (reference sequence). This CDR3 is 10 amino acids long. This chain's CDR3 is CSAGGNEQFF. In nucleotides, the CDR3 is TGCAGTGCTGGGGGCAATGAGCAGTTCTTC.

This clonotype has at least ten counts. The chain carries TRBV7-2 and TRBJ1-2, with D uncertain. Trimming left V 0 bases short and J 8 bases short, with 13 bases between. The CDR3 sequence is 14 residues long. Germline assignment: CDR1 SGHTA and CDR2 FQGNSA. CDR3: CASSLAGSGGGYTF. In DNA, the CDR3 is TGTGCCAGCAGCTTAGCGGGCAGTGGTGGCGGCTACACCTTC.

The chain joins TRBV12-3 or TRBV12-4 to TRBJ2-2; D possibly corresponds to TRBD2 (6 bases). This CDR3 has 16 amino acids. V dropped 5 bases and J dropped 0 bases, with 13 bases sitting between them. Here the CDR3 DNA reads TGTGCCAGCAGTCATCCGGGACTCACGAACACCGGGGAGCTGTTTTTT. Amino acid sequence: CASSHPGLTNTGELFF.

The chain employs TRBV7-2 and TRBJ2-5; a possible D gene is TRBD2 (7 bases). V lost 5 bases to trimming and J lost 5 bases, with 18 bases between them. The CDR3 covers 15 residues. Germline V gives CDR1 SGHTA, CDR2 FQGNSA. In nucleotides, the CDR3 is TGTGCCAGCAGCGAAAGGGGGGGGCGGTGGGAGACCCAGTACTTC. This codes for CASSERGGRWETQYF. Variable domain in full (rest from reference TRBV7-2 and TRBJ2-5): GAGVSQSPSNKVTEKGKDVELRCDPISGHTALYWYRQSLGQGLEFLIYFQGNSAPDKSGLPSDRFSAERTGGSVSTLTIQRTQQEDSAVYLCASSERGGRWETQYFGPGTRLLVL.

The chain couples TRBV20-1 to TRBJ1-6; 7 nucleotides align to TRBD1. Trimming took 3 bases from V and 7 from J; bases not matched to a gene: 15. Per the germline V gene, CDR1 is DFQATT and CDR2 is SNEGSKA (reference sequence). This CDR3 contains 17 residues. CDR3 sequence: CSARGLRQGGQNSPLHF. CDR3 sequence (DNA): TGCAGTGCTAGGGGGCTGCGACAGGGAGGGCAAAATTCACCCCTCCACTTT.

This clonotype was counted at least ten times. V is TRBV29-1 and J is TRBJ2-2; tentative D call: TRBD1 (6 bases). The length of the CDR3 is 14 residues. With 6 bases removed from V and 5 bases from J, the gap between germline ends came to 16 bases. The germline V gene encodes CDR1 SQVTM and CDR2 ANQGSEA. CDR3 nucleotides: TGCAGCGTCGTGGGAGCAGGGGCTACCGGGGAGCTGTTTTTT. Encoded protein: CSVVGAGATGELFF.

The chain employs TRBV7-2 and TRBJ1-5, with a possible D match to TRBD1 (6 bases). The CDR3 has 16 amino acids. Germline V gives CDR1 SGHTA, CDR2 FQGNSA. Trimming shortened V by 2 bases and J by 1 base, and 12 bases separated the two germline ends. This CDR3 is CASSLYQDSSNQPQHF. CDR3 nucleotides: TGTGCCAGCAGCTTATACCAGGACAGCAGCAATCAGCCCCAGCATTTT.

This clonotype was found once. The chain couples TRBV28 to TRBJ2-4; D is ambiguous. The CDR3 has 14 amino acids. V was clipped by 6 bases and J by 0 bases, with 9 bases between them. The V gene's germline CDR1 is MDHEN and CDR2 SYDVKM. The CDR3 reads CASRASLAKNIQYF. In DNA form, the CDR3 reads TGTGCCAGCAGAGCCTCACTAGCCAAAAACATTCAGTACTTC. Full variable domain (rest looked up from reference TRBV28 and TRBJ2-4): DVKVTQSSRYLVKRTGEKVFLECVQDMDHENMFWYRQDPGLGLRLIYFSYDVKMKEKGDIPEGYSVSREKKERFSLILESASTNQTSMYLCASRASLAKNIQYFGAGTRLSVL.

This clonotype has just a few counts. This chain links TRBV5-1 with TRBJ2-5; D may be TRBD1 (6 bases). The CDR3 is made up of 14 amino acids. V gave up 0 bases and J gave up 2 bases, with 8 bases separating them. The germline CDR1 and CDR2 sequences are SGHRS and YFSETQ. The CDR3 bases are TGCGCCAGCAGCTTGGTACAGGGTCAAGAGACCCAGTACTTC. This sequence encodes CASSLVQGQETQYF.

This clonotype has a handful of counts. The CDR3 DNA sequence: TGCGCCAGCAGCTTGGCCTCGGGCAGCAATCAGCCCCAGCATTTT. It codes for CASSLASGSNQPQHF. V usage is TRBV5-1 and J usage is TRBJ1-5; no reliable D call. Germline V CDR1 and CDR2: SGHRS, YFSETQ. The CDR3 runs 15 residues. The V end lost 0 bases, the J end lost 1 base, and 8 bases lay between the germline ends.

The J gene is TRBJ2-2, the V gene TRBV5-1; D is undetermined. CDR3 size: 12 residues. V lost 6 bases and J 1 base, leaving 4 bases between the germline ends. In germline, CDR1 is SGHRS, CDR2 YFSETQ. The CDR3: CASIKNTGELFF. CDR3 sequence (DNA): TGCGCCAGCATTAAGAACACCGGGGAGCTGTTTTTT.

The V and J genes are TRBV7-3 and TRBJ2-2; perhaps TRBD2 as D (7 bases). Germline V gene data show CDR1 as SGHTA and CDR2 as FQGTGA. The CDR3 runs 16 residues. V dropped 0 bases and J dropped 5 bases, with 13 bases sitting between them. The CDR3 sequence: CASSLTGRRGTGELFF. In nucleotides, the CDR3 is TGTGCCAGCAGCTTAACCGGGAGGAGGGGGACCGGGGAGCTGTTTTTT.

In this sample, this clonotype turned up a few times. The chain has TRBV20-1 and TRBJ2-3, with 10 nucleotides matching TRBD2. The CDR3 runs 17 residues. Germline V gives CDR1 DFQATT, CDR2 SNEGSKA (reference sequence). V shed 0 bases, J shed 2 bases, and the junction held 8 bases outside the gene matches. The DNA of the CDR3 is TGCAGTGCTAGAGATGTAAAGGGGACTAGCGCCACAGATACGCAGTATTTT. The encoded protein is CSARDVKGTSATDTQYF.

The chain couples TRBV3-1 to TRBJ2-1; D possibly corresponds to TRBD2 (6 bases). Germline CDR1 is LGHDT and CDR2 is YNNKEL (reference sequence). V was clipped by 3 bases and J by 9 bases, with 21 bases between them. This CDR3 spans 16 amino acids. CDR3 residues: CASSHNFGRGQGEQFF. CDR3 bases: TGTGCCAGCAGCCACAACTTCGGGCGGGGTCAGGGTGAGCAGTTCTTC.

The rearrangement uses TRBV18 and TRBJ2-7; TRBD2 might be the D (7 bases). The germline gives CDR1 KGHSH, CDR2 LQKENI. The CDR3 is 15 amino acids. Between the trimmed V and J ends, which lost 4 bases and 3 bases, there was a span of 16 bases. The DNA for the CDR3 is TGTGCCAGCTCACAGCCTACGGGGGGCCGCTACGAGCAGTACTTC. Protein: CASSQPTGGRYEQYF. Looking up the rest from reference TRBV18 and TRBJ2-7 gives the full variable domain: NAGVMQNPRHLVRRRGQEARLRCSPMKGHSHVYWYRQLPEEGLKFMVYLQKENIIDESGMPKERFSAEFPKEGPSILRIQQVVRGDSAAYFCASSQPTGGRYEQYFGPGTRLTVT.

The V gene is TRBV11-2, the J gene TRBJ2-1; 12 nucleotides align to TRBD2. The CDR3 extends over 16 amino acids. Germline CDR1 and CDR2: SGHAT and FQNNGV. V lost 5 bases and J lost 4; bases outside the gene matches: 6. The CDR3 DNA reads as TGTGCCAGCAGCCTTTGGACTAGCGGGGATTACAATGAGCAGTTCTTC. Its protein is CASSLWTSGDYNEQFF.

J is TRBJ2-1 and V is TRBV7-8, with D perhaps matching TRBD1 (6 bases). CDR1 is SGHVS and CDR2 is FQNEAQ in the germline V gene. The CDR3 extends over 15 amino acids. The V end was cut by 1 base, the J end by 2 bases, with 9 bases between. CDR3 sequence (DNA): TGTGCCAGCAGCTTAGAACGGACAGCCTACAATGAGCAGTTCTTC. Translation gives CASSLERTAYNEQFF.

This clonotype has a handful of counts. The chain is built from TRBV5-1 and TRBJ1-6; no firm D call. The germline V and J ends were trimmed by 4 bases and 9 bases, with 11 bases remaining between them. The germline V gene has CDR1 SGHRS and CDR2 YFSETQ. The CDR3 covers 13 residues. In nucleotides, the CDR3 is TGCGCCAGCAGCAAGGACGGTGGTTCACCCCTCCACTTT. This gives the protein CASSKDGGSPLHF.

The rearrangement uses TRBV6-4 and TRBJ2-1, with 8 bases lining up with TRBD2. V gave up 2 bases and J gave up 4 bases; unmatched junction bases: 4. This CDR3 contains 15 residues. Germline V gives CDR1 MRHNA, CDR2 SNTAGT. CDR3 nucleotides: TGTGCCAGCAGTGACGGGCGGGGGGATTACAATGAGCAGTTCTTC. It yields the protein CASSDGRGDYNEQFF.

The chain combines TRBV4-3 with TRBJ2-1, with D hard to call. This CDR3 has 15 amino acids. CDR1 and CDR2 from the germline V gene are LGHNA and YSLEER. V was shortened by 1 base and J by 9 bases, with 16 bases between the two germline ends. CDR3: CASSQVIGQSTEQFF. The CDR3 DNA sequence: TGCGCCAGCAGCCAAGTCATCGGGCAAAGCACTGAGCAGTTCTTC.

The table lists this clonotype with a few counts. This chain connects TRBV6-1 to TRBJ2-7; no reliable D call. The ends were cut back, 3 bases at V and 4 bases at J, with 4 bases in the middle. There are 11 residues in the CDR3. The germline V gene has CDR1 MNHNS and CDR2 SASEGT. The DNA for the CDR3 is TGTGCCAGCAGTGATGGATACGAGCAGTACTTC. The encoded protein is CASSDGYEQYF.

This sequence joins TRBV7-2 and TRBJ1-6; no firm D call. This CDR3 comprises 16 residues. Trimming pared 2 bases from V and 5 bases from J, leaving 13 bases between. Germline V gene data show CDR1 as SGHTA and CDR2 as FQGNSA. The CDR3 spells CASSLYTVNNNSPLHF. DNA of the CDR3: TGTGCCAGCAGCTTATATACAGTAAATAATAATTCACCCCTCCACTTT.